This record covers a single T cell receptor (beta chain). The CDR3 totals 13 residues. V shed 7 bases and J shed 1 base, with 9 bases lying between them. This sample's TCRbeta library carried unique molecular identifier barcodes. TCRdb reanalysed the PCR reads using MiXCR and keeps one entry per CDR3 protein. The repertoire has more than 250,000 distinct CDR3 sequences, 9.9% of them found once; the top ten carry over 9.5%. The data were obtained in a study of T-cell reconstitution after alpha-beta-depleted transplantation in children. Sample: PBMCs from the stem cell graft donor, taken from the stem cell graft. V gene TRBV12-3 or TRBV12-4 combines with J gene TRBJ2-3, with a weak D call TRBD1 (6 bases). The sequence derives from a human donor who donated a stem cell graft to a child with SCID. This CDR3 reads CASTGVGTDTQYF. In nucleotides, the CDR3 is TGTGCCAGCACAGGGGTCGGCACAGATACGCAGTATTTT.